This entry lists 8 T cell receptor beta chains sequenced from one sample in a study of beta chain features in type 1 diabetes. Broader study findings: Moderate yet significant TCRB CDR3 shortening was seen in Type 1 diabetes patients in all four CD4+ subsets.

Sequencing targeted expressed TCRB transcripts, as all isolated RNA had been reverse transcribed. Assay used: immunoSEQ multiplex PCR; TCRdb lists only in-frame clones, some missing. The sample carries approximately 360,000 clones, 10% to 15% recorded once. These receptors' targets are unknown. The sequenced sample consisted of naive CD4+ T cells from blood. The receptors originated from a woman in her late teens or twenties with type 1 diabetes.

This clone was detected a few times. The rearrangement links TRBV28 to TRBJ2-7, with TRBD1 matching over 9 bases. CDR1 and CDR2 from the germline V gene are MDHEN and SYDVKM. This CDR3 spans 13 amino acids. CDR3 residues: CVVTGTGRYEQYF. The CDR3 DNA follows: TGTGTCGTCACCGGGACAGGGCGTTACGAGCAGTACTTC.

Notes on this clone: At the DNA level, this CDR3 is encoded by other sequences in the same sample as well. V gene TRBV28 combines with J gene TRBJ2-6; D gene ambiguous. V lost 3 bases to trimming and J lost 2 bases, with 5 bases between them. The CDR3 covers 14 residues. Germline V gene lookup returns CDR1 MDHEN and CDR2 SYDVKM. CDR3 amino acids: CASSFPAGANVLTF. CDR3 in DNA: TGTGCCAGCAGTTTCCCAGCTGGGGCCAACGTCCTGACTTTC.

This chain joins TRBV11-2 and TRBJ2-7; 8 bases are a match to TRBD2. V was clipped by 2 bases and J by 4 bases; unmatched bases: 7. There are 15 residues in the CDR3. Looked up from germline, CDR1 is SGHAT and CDR2 is FQNNGV. CDR3 DNA: TGTGCCAGCAGCTTATTCGGGACTAGTGGATACGAGCAGTACTTC. Encoded protein: CASSLFGTSGYEQYF.

V gene TRBV28 combines with J gene TRBJ2-7; 10 bases are shared with TRBD2. The tail of the sequence fits TRBJ2-5 better, so the J call may be wrong. CDR1 and CDR2 (germline): MDHEN, SYDVKM. This CDR3 has 13 amino acids. The CDR3 here is CASRSRLAGTQYF. The CDR3 DNA follows: TGTGCCAGCAGATCAAGACTAGCGGGGACCCAGTACTTC.

The rearrangement uses TRBV19 and TRBJ2-6, with unresolved D. Looked up from germline, CDR1 is LNHDA and CDR2 is SQIVND (reference sequence). Trimming cost V 7 bases and J 0 bases, with 4 bases left between them. The CDR3 runs 13 residues. The CDR3 spells CASMRSGANVLTF. The CDR3 coding sequence is TGTGCCAGTATGCGCTCTGGGGCCAACGTCCTGACTTTC.

The chain is built from TRBV2 and TRBJ2-5, with TRBD2 matching 7 bases. The germline V gene encodes CDR1 SNHLY and CDR2 FYNNEI. V was clipped by 8 bases and J by 2 bases; unmatched bases: 8. The CDR3 is 14 residues long. DNA of the CDR3: TGTGCCAGCGCCCTTCGGCGGGGGCAAGAGACCCAGTACTTC. Translating it yields CASALRRGQETQYF. Full variable domain (remainder filled in from reference TRBV2 and TRBJ2-5): EPEVTQTPSHQVTQMGQEVILRCVPISNHLYFYWYRQILGQKVEFLVSFYNNEISEKSEIFDDQFSVERPDGSNFTLKIRSTKLEDSAMYFCASALRRGQETQYFGPGTRLLVL.

The rearrangement links TRBV13 to TRBJ1-2, with D maybe TRBD1 (6 bases). Germline assignment: CDR1 PRHDT and CDR2 FYEKMQ (reference sequence). Trimming took off 2 bases at V and 4 bases at J, with 8 bases between the two ends. The CDR3 covers 13 residues. Here the CDR3 DNA reads TGTGCCAGCAGCTTACTGGGGGCCTATGGCTACACCTTC. This encodes CASSLLGAYGYTF.

The V and J genes are TRBV6-6 and TRBJ2-7, with 7 bases that match TRBD1. The ends lost 6 bases at V and 0 bases at J; junction bases unmatched: 8. The CDR3 extends over 15 amino acids. From germline, CDR1 is MNHNY and CDR2 SVGAGI (reference sequence). This CDR3 is CASSPPGTVSYEQYF. The DNA for the CDR3 is TGTGCCAGCAGCCCTCCCGGGACAGTCTCCTACGAGCAGTACTTC.